The clone carrying this T cell receptor beta chain was seen a handful of times. Its antigen is not identified. TCRdb reanalysed the reads using MiXCR and keeps one entry per CDR3 protein. The table shows approximately 500,000 distinct CDR3 sequences, with roughly 10% occurring only once. Trimming removed 5 bases from V and 1 base from J, with 12 bases in between. From germline, CDR1 is MNHEY and CDR2 SVGAGI. This CDR3 region has 14 residues. This sample was taken from a study of T cell repertoires in cytomegalovirus infection. Across the study: Signatures in public TCR beta sequences pointed to both CMV infection and matching HLA type.

Study-wide findings and caveats: CMV-specific TCR beta clonotypes restricted by HLA-C dominated the ex vivo response.

This receptor was identified in a human donor in good health (CMV status not recorded). Some clones in this sample may be carry-over from other donors' samples. The sequencing input was PBMCs. This rearrangement joins TRBV6-5 to TRBJ2-7; D may be TRBD1 (5 bases). The CDR3 coding sequence is TGTGCCAGCAGTGGACACGGTGGGTCCTACGAGCAGTACTTC. Translation: CASSGHGGSYEQYF.